Included here is one TCR beta chain sequence, with context. Repertoires were generated with immunoSEQ multiplex PCR, while TCRdb's copy carries only in-frame clones and drops some. The table includes 140,000 to 150,000 clones, 80% to 90% detected once. This CDR3 has 17 amino acids. V was pared by 1 base and J by 7 bases, with 13 bases of the junction left unmatched. Germline-derived CDR1 and CDR2 are SGHVS and FQNEAQ. This record belongs to a study of blood T cell repertoires in COVID-19. Background on the study: Material from acute and convalescent COVID-19 was sourced from the United States, Italy and Spain.

This chain uses TRBV7-8 with TRBJ2-3, with 8 bases aligning to TRBD2. The source of this sequence is a man in his forties or fifties who had recovered from COVID-19. The sample taken for sequencing was PBMCs or T cells enriched from blood (not recorded which). CDR3 in DNA: TGTGCCAGCAGCTTAGACATAGCGGGGACCCTGACATATACGCAGTATTTT. Translated: CASSLDIAGTLTYTQYF.